This T cell receptor beta chain was captured by sequencing in a study of OX40 agonist ivuxolimab in advanced cancers. Study details: The drug used for patients, ivuxolimab, was an agonistic anti-OX40 (CD134) antibody.

No patient had autoimmune disease or received systemic immunosuppression. This table comes from immunoSEQ multiplex PCR, and its TCRdb copy is limited to in-frame clones, with some not included. This sample has about 79,000 clones, with less than 95% found just once. CDR3 length: 13 amino acids. From germline, CDR1 is MNHEY and CDR2 SVGAGI. V was pared by 2 bases and J by 8 bases, with 12 bases between. This receptor was obtained from an adult with an advanced solid tumor such as melanoma, head and neck, liver or kidney cancer. V gene TRBV6-5 combines with J gene TRBJ1-2, with D tentatively TRBD1 (5 bases). The sequencing used CD4+ or CD8+ T cells sorted from blood, collected in a trial of the OX40 agonist ivuxolimab. The CDR3 bases are TGTGCCAGCAGTTACACGCCCGGGGGAGGCTACACCTTC. This translates into CASSYTPGGGYTF.